The 31 T cell receptor beta chains below come from one sample, sequenced in a study of pediatric ulcerative colitis. The assay was immunoSEQ multiplex PCR, and TCRdb's table has in-frame clones only and misses some. The sample yields roughly 54,000 clones, over 80% seen once. The sequencing input was blood. The receptor set was obtained from a boy younger than 18 who was a control in a study of pediatric ulcerative colitis.

This chain connects TRBV7-2 to TRBJ2-3; TRBD2 matches at 7 bases. After removal of 2 bases from V and 3 bases from J, the junction contained 2 bases not matched to a gene. The CDR3 covers 14 residues. Per the germline V gene, CDR1 is SGHTA and CDR2 is FQGNSA. CDR3 DNA: TGTGCCAGCAGCTTAAACGGGGGGACAGATACGCAGTATTTT. This translates into CASSLNGGTDTQYF.

This clone was recorded a few times. CDR3 loop: CAWSLHLRAEAFF. The CDR3 DNA reads as TGTGCCTGGAGTCTACATCTTCGGGCTGAAGCTTTCTTT. The J gene is TRBJ1-1, the V gene TRBV30; the D is unclear. This CDR3 has 13 residues. CDR1 and CDR2 from the germline V gene are GTSNPN and SVGIG (reference sequence). The V end was cut by 2 bases, the J end by 6 bases, with 13 bases between.

The rearrangement joins TRBV5-4 to TRBJ1-2, with D perhaps matching TRBD1 (6 bases). V dropped 4 bases and J dropped 5 bases, with 15 bases sitting between them. Germline loops: CDR1 SGHNT, CDR2 YYREEE (reference sequence). CDR3 size: 14 residues. The CDR3 loop is CASSPTGQSYGYTF. DNA for the CDR3: TGTGCCAGCAGCCCCACTGGACAGTCTTATGGCTACACCTTC.

The chain couples TRBV7-9 to TRBJ2-5; tentatively, D is TRBD2 (6 bases). Germline assignment: CDR1 SEHNR and CDR2 FQNEAQ (reference sequence). The CDR3 spans 14 residues. The V end lost 7 bases, the J end lost 2 bases, and 14 bases lay between the germline ends. CDR3 in amino acids: CASIADRPQETQYF. For the CDR3, the DNA is TGTGCCAGCATAGCGGATCGACCACAAGAGACCCAGTACTTC.

The V call is TRBV9, the J call TRBJ1-4, with a possible D match to TRBD1 (5 bases). Germline V gene sequence: CDR1 SGDLS, CDR2 YYNGEE. The CDR3 covers 16 residues. The ends were cut back, 4 bases at V and 5 bases at J, with 18 bases in the middle. CDR3 in amino acids: CASSPQVAGWNEKLFF. DNA of the CDR3: TGTGCCAGCAGCCCCCAAGTGGCAGGGTGGAATGAAAAACTGTTTTTT. Full variable domain (missing parts from reference TRBV9 and TRBJ1-4): DSGVTQTPKHLITATGQRVTLRCSPRSGDLSVYWYQQSLDQGLQFLIQYYNGEERAKGNILERFSAQQFPDLHSELNLSSLELGDSALYFCASSPQVAGWNEKLFFGSGTQLSVL.

The V call is TRBV5-6, the J call TRBJ1-2; D uncertain. From germline, CDR1 is SGHDT and CDR2 YYEEEE. Between the trimmed V and J ends, which lost 0 bases and 0 bases, there was a span of 6 bases. The CDR3 is 14 amino acids. The CDR3 region has the DNA TGTGCCAGCAGCTTGGAGGCCCCTAACTATGGCTACACCTTC. It translates to CASSLEAPNYGYTF.

The rearrangement links TRBV27 to TRBJ1-1; perhaps TRBD1 as D (5 bases). CDR1 and CDR2 (germline): MNHEY, SMNVEV (reference sequence). V was trimmed by 0 bases and J by 8 bases, leaving 10 bases between them. CDR3 length: 13 residues. The CDR3, as DNA: TGTGCCAGCAGTTTATCCCGACAGTCAGAAGCTTTCTTT. This translates into CASSLSRQSEAFF.

The rearrangement joins TRBV6-5 to TRBJ2-3; 7 bases line up with TRBD1. Unmatched junction bases numbered 8, after V lost 7 bases and J lost 4 bases. The CDR3 is 14 amino acids. Germline V gene data show CDR1 as MNHEY and CDR2 as SVGAGI. In nucleotides, the CDR3 is TGTGCCAGCACCCGAGGGACAGCCCCAGATACGCAGTATTTT. Translation gives CASTRGTAPDTQYF.

This clone occurred once. The chain recombines TRBV28 with TRBJ2-1; D is ambiguous. The CDR3 covers 16 residues. Trimming cost V 11 bases and J 0 bases, with 20 bases left between them. Germline CDR1 and CDR2: MDHEN and SYDVKM. The CDR3 here is CAATLELTTSYNEQFF. The CDR3 DNA reads TGTGCCGCAACTCTCGAGCTAACTACCTCCTACAATGAGCAGTTCTTC.

The V gene is TRBV19, the J gene TRBJ2-1; TRBD2 agrees at 8 bases. With 3 bases clipped from V and 4 bases from J, the junction kept 5 bases outside the gene matches. The germline gives CDR1 LNHDA, CDR2 SQIVND (reference sequence). The CDR3 totals 15 residues. CDR3: CASSIVGGGYNEQFF. Here the CDR3 DNA reads TGTGCCAGTAGTATTGTTGGCGGGGGGTACAATGAGCAGTTCTTC.

A note on this clone: Other DNA sequences in the sample encode the same CDR3. The chain carries TRBV7-2 and TRBJ2-7; a weak D match, TRBD1 (6 bases). The germline CDR1 and CDR2 sequences are SGHTA and FQGNSA. This CDR3 comprises 17 residues. The V and J ends lost 5 bases and 1 base respectively, with 21 bases between them. DNA for the CDR3: TGTGCCAGCAGCGGCCAGGGGCGACTACGCTTTTCCTACGAGCAGTACTTC. Translation gives CASSGQGRLRFSYEQYF.

This clone has just one count. The V gene is TRBV27, the J gene TRBJ1-2; weak D call: TRBD1 (5 bases). The CDR3 has 17 amino acids. Trimming left V 5 bases short and J 0 bases short, with 19 bases between. The germline V gene encodes CDR1 MNHEY and CDR2 SMNVEV (reference sequence). CDR3 region: CASSDIGGAATNYGYTF. Written as DNA, the CDR3 is TGTGCCAGCAGTGATATCGGTGGGGCAGCCACTAACTATGGCTACACCTTC.

V usage is TRBV10-3 and J usage is TRBJ1-4; the D is unclear. Trimming stripped 8 bases from V and 0 bases from J, with 4 bases between. CDR1 is ENHRY, CDR2 SYGVKD, per germline. The CDR3 runs to 12 residues. The CDR3 DNA reads TGTGCCATCTCGGCAACTAATGAAAAACTGTTTTTT. Translating it yields CAISATNEKLFF.

Only one count was recorded for this clone. The rearrangement joins TRBV6-6 to TRBJ2-4, with D possibly matching TRBD1 (6 bases). Trimming took 6 bases from V and 4 from J, leaving 19 bases between them. CDR1 MNHNY and CDR2 SVGAGI come from the germline V gene (reference sequence). This CDR3 is 16 amino acids long. The CDR3 coding sequence is TGTGCCAGCAGCACGGCGGTAGGGGGTTTTAAAAACATTCAGTACTTC. The encoded protein is CASSTAVGGFKNIQYF.

The V call is TRBV5-6, the J call TRBJ2-1, with TRBD2 matching 8 bases. Germline assignment: CDR1 SGHDT and CDR2 YYEEEE. This CDR3 spans 15 amino acids. V shed 0 bases, J shed 6 bases, and the junction held 5 bases outside the gene matches. CDR3 bases: TGTGCCAGCAGCTTGGGGCGGGAGGCGATCAATGAGCAGTTCTTC. Its translation is CASSLGREAINEQFF.

The chain joins TRBV9 to TRBJ1-2; D is uncertain. Germline V gene sequence: CDR1 SGDLS, CDR2 YYNGEE. Between the trimmed V and J ends, which lost 0 bases and 8 bases, there was a span of 8 bases. This CDR3 contains 12 residues. The CDR3 DNA reads as TGTGCCAGCAGCGTAGGAAATGGGGGCTACACCTTC. Translating it yields CASSVGNGGYTF.

The rearrangement joins TRBV10-3 to TRBJ1-5; D ambiguous. Germline V gives CDR1 ENHRY, CDR2 SYGVKD. This CDR3 is 13 amino acids long. With 0 bases removed from V and 7 bases from J, the gap between germline ends came to 7 bases. In DNA, the CDR3 is TGTGCCATCAGTGAGTCAACGGAACAGCCCCAGCATTTT. Translation: CAISESTEQPQHF.

This clone was recorded once. This sequence joins TRBV19 and TRBJ2-2; D is ambiguous. Trimming took off 7 bases at V and 2 bases at J, with 11 bases between the two ends. The V gene's germline CDR1 is LNHDA and CDR2 SQIVND (reference sequence). This CDR3 comprises 14 residues. Here the CDR3 DNA reads TGTGCCAGTAAACTTAAGAGAAACACCGGGGAGCTGTTTTTT. This codes for CASKLKRNTGELFF.

The chain combines TRBV28 with TRBJ1-5, with D possibly being TRBD1 (5 bases). The CDR3 contains 15 residues. CDR1 MDHEN and CDR2 SYDVKM come from the germline V gene. V was clipped by 1 base and J by 0 bases, with 7 bases between them. The CDR3 coding sequence is TGTGCCAGCAGTTTATCCAGGGATAGCAATCAGCCCCAGCATTTT. The encoded protein is CASSLSRDSNQPQHF.

This rearrangement joins TRBV19 to TRBJ1-1, with 9 positions matching TRBD1. This CDR3 is built from 14 residues. V shed 3 bases and J 5 bases; nucleotides not matched to a gene: 4. In germline, CDR1 is LNHDA, CDR2 SQIVND (reference sequence). In nucleotides, the CDR3 is TGTGCCAGTAGTATTACAGGGGGCTATACTGAAGCTTTCTTT. It encodes CASSITGGYTEAFF.

This chain connects TRBV10-2 to TRBJ2-3; D may be TRBD1 (5 bases). This CDR3 region has 14 residues. V lost 0 bases and J 4 bases, leaving 8 bases between the germline ends. The germline gives CDR1 WSHSY, CDR2 SAAADI. Here the CDR3 DNA reads TGCGCCAGCAGTGAGTCGGGCAGGGCAGATACGCAGTATTTT. Encoded protein: CASSESGRADTQYF.

V and J are TRBV2 and TRBJ1-1; D is possibly TRBD1 (6 bases). This CDR3 comprises 11 residues. Trimming stripped 8 bases from V and 5 bases from J, with 9 bases between. The germline V gene encodes CDR1 SNHLY and CDR2 FYNNEI. CDR3 DNA sequence: TGTGCCAGCCAGGGGCGGACTGAAGCTTTCTTT. It encodes CASQGRTEAFF.

V gene TRBV6-6 combines with J gene TRBJ2-7, with 8 bases matching TRBD1. CDR1 is MNHNY, CDR2 SVGAGI, per germline (reference sequence). The CDR3 is 16 residues long. J lost 3 bases, V lost 5 bases, and 12 bases had no gene match. Here the CDR3 reads CASSIAGTGANYEQYF. DNA for the CDR3: TGTGCCAGCAGTATAGCCGGGACAGGAGCTAACTACGAGCAGTACTTC.

The rearrangement links TRBV5-4 to TRBJ1-1; TRBD1 is a possible D gene (5 bases). The CDR3 covers 15 residues. V was clipped by 2 bases and J by 0 bases, with 11 bases between them. Germline values: CDR1 SGHNT, CDR2 YYREEE (reference sequence). CDR3 loop: CASSFYRTLNTEAFF. For the CDR3, the DNA is TGTGCCAGCAGCTTTTACAGGACCCTGAACACTGAAGCTTTCTTT. The full variable domain, rest sourced from reference TRBV5-4 and TRBJ1-1, is ETGVTQSPTHLIKTRGQQVTLRCSSQSGHNTVSWYQQALGQGPQFIFQYYREEENGRGNFPPRFSGLQFPNYSSELNVNALELDDSALYLCASSFYRTLNTEAFFGQGTRLTVV.

This chain links TRBV15 with TRBJ2-3; D possibly corresponds to TRBD2 (6 bases). The V gene lost 0 bases and the J gene lost 3 bases, with 10 bases spanning the gap. CDR1 and CDR2 from the germline V gene are LNHNV and YYDKDF (reference sequence). CDR3 size: 15 residues. The CDR3 DNA reads as TGTGCCACCAGCAGAGATTTGGGGAGGACAGATACGCAGTATTTT. Its protein is CATSRDLGRTDTQYF. The complete variable domain, with remaining parts taken from reference TRBV15 and TRBJ2-3, reads DAMVIQNPRYQVTQFGKPVTLSCSQTLNHNVMYWYQQKSSQAPKLLFHYYDKDFNNEADTPDNFQSRRPNTSFCFLDIRSPGLGDTAMYLCATSRDLGRTDTQYFGPGTRLTVL.

In its sample, this clone was seen a few times. The rearrangement uses TRBV19 and TRBJ1-4; 8 bases agree with TRBD1. This CDR3 is 17 amino acids long. The germline V gene encodes CDR1 LNHDA and CDR2 SQIVND (reference sequence). With V trimmed by 11 bases and J by 7 bases, 21 bases remained unmatched. The CDR3 DNA follows: TGTGCCTGTTCCCTAGGGACAGGAGCGACAGTAGGTGAAAAACTGTTTTTT. The encoded protein is CACSLGTGATVGEKLFF.

CDR3 sequence reads: CASSPAGSVQETQYF. The CDR3 bases are TGTGCCAGCAGTCCCGCGGGGTCGGTCCAAGAGACCCAGTACTTC. This chain links TRBV28 with TRBJ2-5; the D gene is possibly TRBD2 (6 bases). The CDR3 totals 15 residues. V dropped 5 bases and J dropped 1 base, with 14 bases sitting between them. The V gene's germline CDR1 is MDHEN and CDR2 SYDVKM. Complete variable domain (other parts from reference TRBV28 and TRBJ2-5): DVKVTQSSRYLVKRTGEKVFLECVQDMDHENMFWYRQDPGLGLRLIYFSYDVKMKEKGDIPEGYSVSREKKERFSLILESASTNQTSMYLCASSPAGSVQETQYFGPGTRLLVL.

The chain joins TRBV10-3 to TRBJ2-3, with 11 bases lining up with TRBD2. This CDR3 has 20 residues. J gave up 0 bases and V 0 bases, and 11 bases lay outside the gene matches. Germline V gene data show CDR1 as ENHRY and CDR2 as SYGVKD. CDR3: CAISESGGTSGSYSTDTQYF. The CDR3, as DNA: TGTGCCATCAGTGAGTCGGGCGGGACTAGCGGCTCGTATAGCACAGATACGCAGTATTTT.

This clone has only one observation. The rearrangement joins TRBV29-1 to TRBJ2-5; D perhaps matches TRBD1 (5 bases). With 4 bases removed from V and 5 bases from J, the gap between germline ends came to 11 bases. CDR3 length: 12 residues. Germline CDR1 and CDR2: SQVTM and ANQGSEA. The CDR3 DNA is TGCAGCGTTGCCAGGGTAGAGGAGACCCAGTACTTC. As protein: CSVARVEETQYF.

The CDR3 loop reads CASSLERLEQFF. The CDR3 DNA reads as TGTGCCAGCAGCTTGGAGAGGCTAGAGCAGTTCTTC. The chain uses TRBV5-8 and TRBJ2-1; D unresolved. The length of the CDR3 is 12 residues. Germline CDR1 and CDR2: SGHTS and YDEGEE. V dropped 0 bases and J dropped 10 bases, with 8 bases sitting between them. The variable domain in full, completed from reference TRBV5-8 and TRBJ2-1, reads EAGVTQSPTHLIKTRGQQATLRCSPISGHTSVYWYQQALGLGLQFLLWYDEGEERNRGNFPPRFSGRQFPNYSSELNVNALELEDSALYLCASSLERLEQFFGPGTRLTVL.

The chain has TRBV4-2 and TRBJ2-3, with D possibly matching TRBD2 (5 bases). CDR1 and CDR2 from the germline V gene are LGHNA and YNFKEQ. V shed 1 base and J shed 3 bases, with 11 bases lying between them. The CDR3 sequence is 15 residues long. CDR3 DNA: TGTGCCAGCAGCCAAGGACTCGGCGGGACAGATACGCAGTATTTT. It yields the protein CASSQGLGGTDTQYF.